The following is a T cell receptor (beta chain) sequence with its context. Its cognate antigen is unknown. These data belong to a study of shared clonotypes between healthy human individuals. Study-level information: Three CD4 naive, three CD4 memory, two CD8 naive and one CD8 memory plate were used per donor. Study outcomes and limitations: Generation probabilities of non-shared clonotypes were lower (relative to those shared by all four donors).

Germline V gene lookup returns CDR1 SGDLS and CDR2 YYNGEE. Trimming took off 0 bases at V and 1 base at J, with 14 bases between the two ends. The CDR3 has 16 residues. Naive CD8 isolation took CD45RO-negative cells positively selected for CCR7 and excluded terminally differentiated effector memory CD45RA+ cells. Donors were healthy HIV-negative adults without recent acute infections or vaccinations. Per the authors' pipeline: Without quality scores, immunoSEQ junctional reads could not be filtered like full-length reads. This table comes from immunoSEQ multiplex PCR, and its TCRdb copy is limited to in-frame clones, with some not included. V, J and clone size derive from that table, while D and trimming were established from the DNA sequence. The data contain around 1.9 million clones, approximately 92% of them singletons.

This chain links TRBV9 with TRBJ2-7, with D uncertain. The receptor was derived from a man aged 18 to 30 in good health. Some clones in this sample may be carry-over from other donors' samples. The sample consisted of naive CD8+ T cells from PBMCs. The CDR3 here is CASSVAPLDSSYEQYF. CDR3 DNA: TGTGCCAGCAGCGTAGCCCCCCTCGACTCTTCCTACGAGCAGTACTTC. The variable domain in full, with the rest retrieved from reference TRBV9 and TRBJ2-7, is DSGVTQTPKHLITATGQRVTLRCSPRSGDLSVYWYQQSLDQGLQFLIQYYNGEERAKGNILERFSAQQFPDLHSELNLSSLELGDSALYFCASSVAPLDSSYEQYFGPGTRLTVT.